The 17 T cell receptor beta chains reported below all come from one sample, sequenced in a study of graft-versus-host responses after intestinal transplantation. Clones were sequenced by immunoSEQ multiplex PCR, and TCRdb holds only the in-frame ones, with some missing. The sample includes roughly 120,000 clones, about 92% of them seen just once. These receptors' targets are unknown. Sample: unstimulated CD8+ T cells sorted from spleen or lymph node cells, taken before transplant. These TCRs come from a human donor who was the organ donor for an intestinal transplant.

The chain uses TRBV15 and TRBJ2-6; D is undetermined. Looked up from germline, CDR1 is LNHNV and CDR2 is YYDKDF (reference sequence). The V gene lost 5 bases and the J gene lost 9 bases, with 8 bases spanning the gap. The CDR3 has 12 residues. The CDR3 here is CATSFPYNVLTF. CDR3 sequence (DNA): TGTGCCACCAGCTTCCCGTACAACGTCCTGACTTTC. Drawing the rest from reference TRBV15 and TRBJ2-6, the complete variable domain is DAMVIQNPRYQVTQFGKPVTLSCSQTLNHNVMYWYQQKSSQAPKLLFHYYDKDFNNEADTPDNFQSRRPNTSFCFLDIRSPGLGDTAMYLCATSFPYNVLTFGAGSRLTVL.

The chain couples TRBV5-1 to TRBJ2-7; 11 positions match TRBD1. Trimming took 4 bases from V and 6 from J; bases not matched to a gene: 6. This CDR3 region has 14 residues. Germline CDR1 and CDR2: SGHRS and YFSETQ. The CDR3 loop reads CASSPRDRGGEQYF. The CDR3 DNA is TGCGCCAGCAGCCCCCGGGACAGGGGGGGCGAGCAGTACTTC.

Only one count was recorded for this clone. This sequence joins TRBV5-6 and TRBJ2-7; no definite D call. The germline V and J ends were trimmed by 1 base and 2 bases, with 16 bases remaining between them. In germline, CDR1 is SGHDT, CDR2 YYEEEE. The CDR3 sequence is 16 residues long. CDR3 DNA sequence: TGTGCCAGCAGCTTGAGCCCGGGCAGCTTAACCTACGAGCAGTACTTC. This gives the protein CASSLSPGSLTYEQYF.

V and J are TRBV10-3 and TRBJ2-1; TRBD2 agrees at 8 bases. The V segment lost 3 bases and the J segment 0 bases; nucleotides outside the gene matches: 7. The CDR3 runs to 17 residues. Germline CDR1 and CDR2: ENHRY and SYGVKD. CDR3 coding DNA: TGTGCCATCAGTGATCTAGCGGGCGGTCACTCCTACAATGAGCAGTTCTTC. The encoded protein is CAISDLAGGHSYNEQFF.

The chain has TRBV5-1 and TRBJ2-2; perhaps TRBD2 as D (6 bases). CDR1 is SGHRS, CDR2 YFSETQ, per germline. The V gene lost 5 bases and the J gene lost 6 bases, with 8 bases spanning the gap. This CDR3 comprises 12 residues. CDR3 DNA: TGCGCCAGCAGGTGGGGGGCCGGGGAGCTGTTTTTT. Protein: CASRWGAGELFF.

The rearrangement links TRBV19 to TRBJ2-7; D may match TRBD1 or TRBD2 (5 bases each). The CDR3 consists of 14 residues. Germline V lookup: CDR1 LNHDA, CDR2 SQIVND (reference sequence). Trimming stripped 6 bases from V and 2 bases from J, with 14 bases between. The DNA for the CDR3 is TGTGCCAGTAGCGTCTCCGGGGCCACCTACGAGCAGTACTTC. Translating gives CASSVSGATYEQYF.

The chain recombines TRBV27 with TRBJ2-7, with D unclear. The germline gives CDR1 MNHEY, CDR2 SMNVEV (reference sequence). V dropped 2 bases and J dropped 6 bases, with 14 bases sitting between them. This CDR3 is built from 14 residues. The CDR3 reads CASSLSSGSGEQYF. Written as DNA, the CDR3 is TGTGCCAGCAGTTTAAGCTCAGGTTCGGGCGAGCAGTACTTC.

The table lists this clone with a count of one. This chain joins TRBV2 and TRBJ2-5, with TRBD1 matching over 9 bases. Gene TRBJ2-7 matches the end of the DNA better, so the J call may be wrong. The length of the CDR3 is 15 residues. CDR1 SNHLY and CDR2 FYNNEI come from the germline V gene. The CDR3 loop reads CASSLDDRGSYEQYF. The CDR3 DNA sequence: TGTGCCAGCAGCCTAGATGACAGGGGGTCCTACGAGCAGTACTTC.

This clone has only one observation. V gene TRBV27 combines with J gene TRBJ1-6; D call uncertain. The V gene's germline CDR1 is MNHEY and CDR2 SMNVEV (reference sequence). Trimming took 2 bases from V and 4 from J, leaving 6 bases between them. There are 14 residues in the CDR3. The chain's CDR3 is CASSLNPYNSPLHF. In DNA form, the CDR3 reads TGTGCCAGCAGTTTAAATCCATATAATTCACCCCTCCACTTT.

The V and J genes are TRBV7-2 and TRBJ2-5; D is unresolved. The J call may be incorrect, as the DNA end agrees better with TRBJ2-7. The CDR3 covers 16 residues. Germline CDR1 is SGHTA and CDR2 is FQGNSA. The CDR3 nucleotides are TGTGCCAGCAGCCTAGGTTCCTTGCCTATCTCTAGCGAGCAGTACTTC. This sequence encodes CASSLGSLPISSEQYF.

This chain uses TRBV7-8 with TRBJ2-3; a possible D gene is TRBD2 (5 bases). CDR3 length equals 16 residues. V was cut by 1 base and J by 4 bases, with 15 bases left in between. Looked up from germline, CDR1 is SGHVS and CDR2 is FQNEAQ. CDR3 in amino acids: CASSLVRGSPPDTQYF. The CDR3 coding sequence is TGTGCCAGCAGCTTAGTCCGGGGTAGCCCGCCAGATACGCAGTATTTT.

With regard to this clone: The junction departs from the called germline gene at one end, perhaps through a read error. CDR3 region: CASSLYGLSSYERYF. CDR3 coding DNA: TGCGCCAGCAGCTTGTATGGATTAAGCTCCTACGAGCGGTACTTC. The genes are TRBV5-1 and TRBJ2-7; D remains ambiguous. Per the germline V gene, CDR1 is SGHRS and CDR2 is YFSETQ. The CDR3 has 15 amino acids. The entire variable domain, with the rest obtained from reference TRBV5-1 and TRBJ2-7, is as follows: KAGVTQTPRYLIKTRGQQVTLSCSPISGHRSVSWYQQTPGQGLQFLFEYFSETQRNKGNFPGRFSGRQFSNSRSEMNVSTLELGDSALYLCASSLYGLSSYERYFGPGTRLTVT.

This clone was picked up one time. This chain connects TRBV2 to TRBJ2-1, with 12 bases matching TRBD1. Germline values: CDR1 SNHLY, CDR2 FYNNEI. V trimming: 6 bases; J trimming: 6 bases; junction bases outside the gene matches: 6. The CDR3 sequence is 15 residues long. DNA for the CDR3: TGTGCCAGCAGCGAGAGGGACAGGGGGCGCAATGAGCAGTTCTTC. Amino acid sequence: CASSERDRGRNEQFF.

The gene calls are TRBV5-6 and TRBJ1-1; 10 bases line up with TRBD1. Per the germline V gene, CDR1 is SGHDT and CDR2 is YYEEEE. CDR3 length equals 16 residues. The junction had 7 bases not matched to a gene; V was cut back by 2 bases and J by 3 bases. The CDR3 region is CASSFEWTGGDTEAFF. CDR3 bases: TGTGCCAGCAGCTTTGAGTGGACAGGGGGGGACACTGAAGCTTTCTTT.

V is TRBV12-5 and J is TRBJ2-4, with D possibly TRBD2 on 5 matching bases. The CDR3 runs to 16 residues. Germline CDR1 LGHNT, CDR2 FRNRAP. V lost 6 bases to trimming and J lost 2 bases, with 17 bases between them. The CDR3, as DNA: TGTGCTAGTGGGATCGGACTCCACGGGACCAAAAACATTCAGTACTTC. Translated: CASGIGLHGTKNIQYF.

The chain couples TRBV4-1 to TRBJ2-7; the D call may be TRBD1 or TRBD2 (7 bases each). V gave up 1 base and J gave up 3 bases, with 13 bases separating them. This CDR3 spans 15 amino acids. Germline loops: CDR1 MGHRA, CDR2 YSYEKL. The CDR3 loop reads CASSQGQGGGYEQYF. DNA for the CDR3: TGCGCCAGCAGCCAAGGACAGGGAGGGGGCTACGAGCAGTACTTC.

The chain links TRBV6-5 to TRBJ2-1, with 7 bases matching TRBD1. The V segment lost 2 bases and the J segment 4 bases; nucleotides outside the gene matches: 8. The CDR3 loop spans 16 amino acids. CDR1 and CDR2 from the germline V gene are MNHEY and SVGAGI. The CDR3 region is CASSYHSGTVYNEQFF. The DNA for the CDR3 is TGTGCCAGCAGTTACCACTCCGGGACAGTATACAATGAGCAGTTCTTC.